The clone carrying this T cell receptor (beta chain) was detected a few times. Since all of the isolated RNA was reverse transcribed, expressed TCRB transcripts were what got sequenced. Using immunoSEQ multiplex PCR, the repertoire was profiled, and TCRdb retains in-frame clones only, with some absent. Of more than 150,000 clones listed, about 13% were seen once; the top ten hold roughly 0.56%. CDR1 is SGHTA and CDR2 is FQGNSA in the germline V gene. Between the trimmed V and J ends, which lost 5 bases and 9 bases, there was a span of 8 bases. The CDR3 spans 11 residues. Per donor, one heparinised blood draw averaged around 120 mL. These data belong to a study of beta chain features in type 1 diabetes.

This clonotype was sampled from a woman younger than 30 in good health. The chain has TRBV7-2 and TRBJ2-1; D ambiguous. The sample was central memory CD4+ T cells from blood. The CDR3 bases are TGTGCCAGCAGCCGTACTATTGAGCAGTTCTTC. It translates to CASSRTIEQFF.